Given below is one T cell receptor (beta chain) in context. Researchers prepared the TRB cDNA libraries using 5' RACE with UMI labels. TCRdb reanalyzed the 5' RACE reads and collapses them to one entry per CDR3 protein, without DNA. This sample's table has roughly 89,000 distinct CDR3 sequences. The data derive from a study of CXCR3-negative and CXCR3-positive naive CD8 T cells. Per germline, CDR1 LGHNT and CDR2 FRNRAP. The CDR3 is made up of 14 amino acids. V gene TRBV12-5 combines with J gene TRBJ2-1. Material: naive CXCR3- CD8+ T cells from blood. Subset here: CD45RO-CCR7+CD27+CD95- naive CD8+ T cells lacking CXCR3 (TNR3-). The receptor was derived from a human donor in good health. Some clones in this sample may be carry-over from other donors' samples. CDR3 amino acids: CASGLGQGFNEQFF.